This T cell receptor (beta chain) is drawn from a study of response to subunit inactivated influenza vaccine. Study observations and caveats: Authors suggested each seasonal influenza vaccination recruits few new T cells.

TCRdb redid the calling of the RT-PCR reads with MiXCR, one entry per CDR3 protein. The sample carries around 490,000 distinct CDR3 sequences, 6% to 9% recorded once. This clonotype was observed at least ten times. What it binds is not known. The CDR3 is 14 amino acids. Deletions cut 1 base from V and 7 bases from J, with 11 bases between. Germline V gene lookup returns CDR1 MNHNS and CDR2 SASEGT. This chain links TRBV6-1 with TRBJ1-5; unclear D gene. The specimen was PBMCs from blood, collected less than 30 months after vaccination. The source of this sequence is a man aged 50 to 69 who received an inactivated influenza vaccine. Written as DNA, the CDR3 is TGTGCCAGCAGTGAAGGTTCAGTGATGCAGCCCCAGCATTTT. This sequence encodes CASSEGSVMQPQHF.